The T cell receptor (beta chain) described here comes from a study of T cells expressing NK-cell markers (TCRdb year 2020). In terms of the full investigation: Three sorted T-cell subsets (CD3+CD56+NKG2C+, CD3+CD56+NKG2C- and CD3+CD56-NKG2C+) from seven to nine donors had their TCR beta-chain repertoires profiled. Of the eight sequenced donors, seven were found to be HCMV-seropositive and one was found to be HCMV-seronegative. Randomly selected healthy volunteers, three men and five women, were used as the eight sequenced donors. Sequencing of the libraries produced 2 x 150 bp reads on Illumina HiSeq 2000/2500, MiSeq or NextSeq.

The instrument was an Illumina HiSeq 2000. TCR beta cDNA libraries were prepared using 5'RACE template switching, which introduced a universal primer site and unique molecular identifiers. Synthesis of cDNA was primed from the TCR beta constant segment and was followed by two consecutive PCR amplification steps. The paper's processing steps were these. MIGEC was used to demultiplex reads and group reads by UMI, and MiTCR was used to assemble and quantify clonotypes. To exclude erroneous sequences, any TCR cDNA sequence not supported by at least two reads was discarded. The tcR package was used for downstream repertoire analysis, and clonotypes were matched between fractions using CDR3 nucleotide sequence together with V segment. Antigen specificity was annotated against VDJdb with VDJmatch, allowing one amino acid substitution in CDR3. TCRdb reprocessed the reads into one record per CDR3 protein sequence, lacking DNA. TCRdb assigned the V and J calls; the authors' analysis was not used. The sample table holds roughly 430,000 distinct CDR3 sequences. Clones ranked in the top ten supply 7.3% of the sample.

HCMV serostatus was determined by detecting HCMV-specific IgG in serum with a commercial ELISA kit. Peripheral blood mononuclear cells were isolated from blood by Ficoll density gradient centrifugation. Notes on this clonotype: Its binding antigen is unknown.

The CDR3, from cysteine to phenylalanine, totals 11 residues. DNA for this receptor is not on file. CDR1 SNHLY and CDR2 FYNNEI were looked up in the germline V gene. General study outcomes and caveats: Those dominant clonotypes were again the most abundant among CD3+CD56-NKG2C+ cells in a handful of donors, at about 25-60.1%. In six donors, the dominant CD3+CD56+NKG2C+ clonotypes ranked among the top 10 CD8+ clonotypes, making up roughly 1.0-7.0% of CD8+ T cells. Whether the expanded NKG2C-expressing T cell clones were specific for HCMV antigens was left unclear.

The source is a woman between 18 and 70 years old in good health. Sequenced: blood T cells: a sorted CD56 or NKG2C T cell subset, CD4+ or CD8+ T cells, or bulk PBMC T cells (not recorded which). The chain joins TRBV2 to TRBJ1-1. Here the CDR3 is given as CANGEWTEAFF.